This entry lists 11 T cell receptor beta chains sequenced from one sample in a study of OX40 agonist ivuxolimab in advanced cancers. This table comes from immunoSEQ multiplex PCR, and its TCRdb copy is limited to in-frame clones, with some not included. The profile shows roughly 54,000 clones, 84% of them singletons. The specimen was CD4+ or CD8+ T cells sorted from blood, collected in a trial of the OX40 agonist ivuxolimab. Receptors originate from an adult with an advanced solid tumor such as melanoma, head and neck, liver or kidney cancer.

The chain links TRBV4-3 to TRBJ2-5; TRBD1 aligns across 10 bases. Germline V gives CDR1 LGHNA, CDR2 YSLEER. After removal of 3 bases from V and 5 bases from J, the junction contained 0 bases not matched to a gene. This CDR3 region has 13 residues. The CDR3: CASSQDRGETQYF. The CDR3 DNA is TGCGCCAGCAGCCAGGACAGGGGGGAGACCCAGTACTTC.

This chain joins TRBV28 and TRBJ2-1; 7 positions match TRBD2. The CDR3 runs to 13 residues. V dropped 2 bases and J dropped 7; count of bases not matched to a gene: 2. Germline V lookup: CDR1 MDHEN, CDR2 SYDVKM. The CDR3: CASSLPRGNEQFF. The CDR3 coding sequence is TGTGCCAGCAGTTTACCGCGGGGGAATGAGCAGTTCTTC.

This chain links TRBV19 with TRBJ1-5, with unresolved D. The CDR3 is 13 amino acids. The germline gives CDR1 LNHDA, CDR2 SQIVND (reference sequence). V lost 3 bases to trimming and J lost 4 bases, with 7 bases between them. The CDR3 DNA reads TGTGCCAGTAGTATCACAGAAAATCAGCCCCAGCATTTT. This sequence encodes CASSITENQPQHF.

Here the CDR3 DNA reads TGTGCCAGTAGTATAGGAGGGTACAAGAGCGAGCAGTACTTC. Translating gives CASSIGGYKSEQYF. J is TRBJ2-7 and V is TRBV19; possible D gene TRBD2, 5 bases. The CDR3 extends over 14 amino acids. Trimming took 1 base from V and 6 from J, leaving 13 bases between them. In germline, CDR1 is LNHDA, CDR2 SQIVND (reference sequence).

The chain is built from TRBV15 and TRBJ1-6, with 7 nucleotides matching TRBD1. J lost 9 bases, V lost 0 bases, and 8 bases had no gene match. Germline V gene lookup returns CDR1 LNHNV and CDR2 YYDKDF (reference sequence). The CDR3 runs to 16 residues. CDR3 DNA: TGTGCCACCAGCAGAGAGGCGGGACAGAGTATTTCACCCCTCCACTTT. This translates into CATSREAGQSISPLHF. The whole variable domain, remainder taken from reference TRBV15 and TRBJ1-6, is DAMVIQNPRYQVTQFGKPVTLSCSQTLNHNVMYWYQQKSSQAPKLLFHYYDKDFNNEADTPDNFQSRRPNTSFCFLDIRSPGLGDTAMYLCATSREAGQSISPLHFGNGTRLTVT.

The chain combines TRBV2 with TRBJ1-2, with no clear D. Trimming took 7 bases from V and 3 from J, leaving 18 bases between them. There are 15 residues in the CDR3. Germline V lookup: CDR1 SNHLY, CDR2 FYNNEI. The CDR3 loop reads CASNLETETYYGYTF. In nucleotides, the CDR3 is TGTGCCAGCAATCTAGAGACGGAAACTTACTATGGCTACACCTTC.

Only one count was recorded for this clone. V is TRBV5-1 and J is TRBJ2-6; D is perhaps TRBD1 or TRBD2 (5 bases each). Germline V gene sequence: CDR1 SGHRS, CDR2 YFSETQ. Trimming cost V 7 bases and J 1 base, with 9 bases left between them. The CDR3 spans 14 residues. The CDR3 sequence is CASFEGSGANVLTF. In nucleotides, the CDR3 is TGCGCCAGCTTCGAGGGGTCTGGGGCCAACGTCCTGACTTTC. The full variable domain, its missing parts supplied by reference TRBV5-1 and TRBJ2-6, is KAGVTQTPRYLIKTRGQQVTLSCSPISGHRSVSWYQQTPGQGLQFLFEYFSETQRNKGNFPGRFSGRQFSNSRSEMNVSTLELGDSALYLCASFEGSGANVLTFGAGSRLTVL.

Here the CDR3 reads CASRIPLGTGTEAFF. As DNA, the CDR3 is TGTGCCAGTAGGATCCCCCTAGGGACGGGCACTGAAGCTTTCTTT. The rearrangement joins TRBV19 to TRBJ1-1; D is possibly TRBD1 (5 bases). Per germline, CDR1 LNHDA and CDR2 SQIVND (reference sequence). The CDR3 is 15 residues long. Trimming took off 6 bases at V and 4 bases at J, with 18 bases between the two ends.

The chain uses TRBV27 and TRBJ2-5; D remains unclear. The germline CDR1 and CDR2 sequences are MNHEY and SMNVEV (reference sequence). The CDR3 runs 16 residues. Trimming pared 6 bases from V and 7 bases from J, leaving 24 bases between. In DNA, the CDR3 is TGTGCCAGCAGAGGAATGGGCCCCAGTCGTGGCGGGACCCAGTACTTC. Its protein is CASRGMGPSRGGTQYF.

This clone was picked up one time. The CDR3 nucleotides read TGTGCCAGCTCACCACCTCTTGAAGGCGAGCAGTACTTC. Translation gives CASSPPLEGEQYF. The chain links TRBV18 to TRBJ2-5; D gene ambiguous. The end of the DNA fits TRBJ2-7 better, so the J call may be wrong. The germline CDR1 and CDR2 sequences are KGHSH and LQKENI. The CDR3 has 13 residues.

The genes are TRBV5-1 and TRBJ2-2; 9 nucleotides agree with TRBD2. From germline, CDR1 is SGHRS and CDR2 YFSETQ. Trimming cost V 3 bases and J 4 bases; bases outside gene matches: 13. The CDR3 consists of 18 residues. DNA of the CDR3: TGCGCCAGCAGCTCCGACCGGGGACTAGCAAGGGGCACCGGGGAGCTGTTTTTT. This codes for CASSSDRGLARGTGELFF.